The T cell receptor beta chain under discussion was sequenced for a study of T-cell memory formation after mild COVID-19. Study as a whole: Largely donor-specific sequence clusters came from a couple of donors.

Remarks on this clonotype: Its matching antigen is unknown.

The study's findings and limits: Balance between CD4 and CD8 was seen in clones contracting day 15 to 85, and a CD4+ lean was seen in later expanders. Contracting CD4+ clones lay largely in CM and EM, with CD8+ ones residing in EMRA.

From germline, CDR1 is DFQATT and CDR2 SNEGSKA (reference sequence). V lost 3 bases and J 0 bases, leaving 13 bases between the germline ends. This CDR3 contains 15 residues. cDNA libraries for TCR alpha and TCR beta, carrying sample barcodes and UMIs, came from 5'RACE with constant-segment primers. Each CDR3 protein is one row after TCRdb ran MiXCR on the 5' RACE reads. Found here are about 610,000 distinct CDR3 sequences, 17% of them singletons; the top ten hold about 8.6%. The V gene is TRBV20-1, the J gene TRBJ2-3, with D unresolved. Sequencing was done on a sample of PBMCs or a T cell subset sorted from them (not recorded which). This sequence was found in an adult woman who had mild COVID-19 (a few samples of this study predate the infection). Cell type and time point are not known. CDR3 sequence reads: CSASGFVPSTDTQYF. In DNA, the CDR3 is TGCAGTGCTAGTGGGTTCGTCCCCAGCACAGATACGCAGTATTTT.